The 28 T cell receptor beta chains given below trace back to one sample, sequenced in a study of T cell responses to AZD1222 COVID-19 vaccine (dated by TCRdb to the early 2020s). Receptors were amplified or captured by the immunoSEQ multiplex PCR assay. This immuneACCESS table, as held by TCRdb, lists in-frame sequences with V and J called but not all clones. Of the missing ones, under half trace to an unresolved V gene in checked studies; the others have no known cause. Here the sample has more than 70,000 clones; over 75% occur a single time. 15% to 20% of the sample is taken by the ten largest. What the time point label conveys for this sample: baseline before first vaccination. Material: peripheral blood, obtained on day 0 of AZD1222 vaccination. These receptors were obtained from an adult in good health.

This clone was seen a few times. The rearrangement uses TRBV7-2 and TRBJ1-2; a weak D match, TRBD1 (6 bases). The CDR3 is 14 amino acids. V was pared by 1 base and J by 7 bases, with 13 bases between. The germline V gene encodes CDR1 SGHTA and CDR2 FQGNSA. The CDR3 loop reads CASSLEQGTAGYTF. The CDR3 nucleotides read TGTGCCAGCAGCTTAGAACAGGGTACTGCTGGCTACACCTTC.

A remark on this clone: The same CDR3 can be traced to other DNA sequences in this sample. This sequence joins TRBV28 and TRBJ1-2; D is undetermined. Trimming removed 3 bases at V and 0 bases at J, with 5 bases between. Germline assignment: CDR1 MDHEN and CDR2 SYDVKM. This CDR3 spans 13 amino acids. CDR3 sequence: CASSFRANYGYTF. In DNA form, the CDR3 reads TGTGCCAGCAGTTTTCGTGCTAACTATGGCTACACCTTC.

The chain carries TRBV2 and TRBJ2-7; D might be TRBD1 or TRBD2, each matching 5 bases. The CDR3 totals 13 residues. The germline gives CDR1 SNHLY, CDR2 FYNNEI. With 4 bases removed from V and 7 bases from J, the gap between germline ends came to 14 bases. CDR3 DNA sequence: TGTGCCAGCAGTGTTGGGGGATATTGGGAGCAGTACTTC. Amino acid sequence: CASSVGGYWEQYF.

The chain carries TRBV3-1 (or the pseudogene TRBV3-2) and TRBJ2-1, with no clear D. The V end lost 3 bases, the J end lost 0 bases, and 9 bases lay between the germline ends. Germline V CDR1 and CDR2: LGHDT, YNNKEL (reference sequence). The CDR3 has 15 amino acids. The CDR3 spells CASSHGPNSYNEQFF. CDR3 DNA sequence: TGTGCCAGCAGCCACGGACCGAACTCCTACAATGAGCAGTTCTTC.

This clone has a handful of counts. In DNA, the CDR3 is TGCGCCAGCAGCTTGATCTCCGTCTCCAATGAGCAGTTCTTC. It specifies CASSLISVSNEQFF. The chain employs TRBV5-1 and TRBJ2-1; no clear D gene. V was pared by 1 base and J by 6 bases, with 11 bases between. The V gene's germline CDR1 is SGHRS and CDR2 YFSETQ. The CDR3 extends over 14 amino acids.

The chain has TRBV6-6 and TRBJ1-1; TRBD1 is a possible D gene (6 bases). Germline values: CDR1 MNHNY, CDR2 SVGAGI (reference sequence). With 6 bases removed from V and 5 bases from J, the gap between germline ends came to 10 bases. This CDR3 is built from 12 residues. The CDR3 loop is CASRPTGTEAFF. CDR3 nucleotide sequence: TGTGCCAGCAGGCCAACAGGGACTGAAGCTTTCTTT.

This clone was counted only a few times. J is TRBJ2-3 and V is TRBV4-1; 8 nucleotides line up with TRBD2. V lost 0 bases and J lost 5; bases outside the gene matches: 10. From germline, CDR1 is MGHRA and CDR2 YSYEKL. The CDR3 length is 17 residues. This CDR3 reads CASSQEPLSGSIDTQYF. Here the CDR3 DNA reads TGCGCCAGCAGCCAAGAGCCGTTAAGCGGGAGTATAGATACGCAGTATTTT.

The gene calls are TRBV4-1 and TRBJ2-7; D is unclear. This CDR3 contains 14 residues. The V end was cut by 1 base, the J end by 3 bases, with 10 bases between. Germline loops: CDR1 MGHRA, CDR2 YSYEKL. DNA for the CDR3: TGCGCCAGCAGCCAAGGAATCTTGGACTACGAGCAGTACTTC. Residues: CASSQGILDYEQYF.

V usage is TRBV5-6 and J usage is TRBJ1-1; D remains unclear. The CDR3 loop spans 14 amino acids. V lost 0 bases, J lost 2 bases, and 8 bases lay in between. The germline V gene has CDR1 SGHDT and CDR2 YYEEEE. Here the CDR3 DNA reads TGTGCCAGCAGCTTGGTATCCGGAAACACTGAAGCTTTCTTT. This gives the protein CASSLVSGNTEAFF.

V gene TRBV5-1 combines with J gene TRBJ1-2; 7 bases line up with TRBD1. Germline V gene lookup returns CDR1 SGHRS and CDR2 YFSETQ. The CDR3 is 16 residues long. With V trimmed by 4 bases and J by 4 bases, 13 bases remained unmatched. This CDR3 is CASSHPEGAGSYGYTF. The CDR3 DNA follows: TGCGCCAGCAGCCACCCCGAGGGGGCCGGTAGCTATGGCTACACCTTC.

The gene calls are TRBV27 and TRBJ2-1, with D hard to call. V lost 8 bases and J lost 5, with 19 bases in between. CDR1 is MNHEY and CDR2 is SMNVEV in the germline V gene (reference sequence). This CDR3 region has 15 residues. DNA of the CDR3: TGTGCCAGCCGATTAAGTAGAACGTTGAACAATGAGCAGTTCTTC. This gives the protein CASRLSRTLNNEQFF.

V and J are TRBV12-3 or TRBV12-4 and TRBJ1-1; the D is unclear. V was shortened by 3 bases and J by 9 bases, with 8 bases between the two germline ends. CDR3 length equals 11 residues. As DNA, the CDR3 is TGTGCCAGCAGTTTGGCGGGGAAAGCTTTCTTT. Amino acid sequence: CASSLAGKAFF.

This chain joins TRBV5-1 and TRBJ2-7, with 15 nucleotides matching TRBD2. Trimming removed 4 bases from V and 5 bases from J; junction bases left unmatched: 7. CDR1 and CDR2 from the germline V gene are SGHRS and YFSETQ. The CDR3 sequence is 16 residues long. In nucleotides, the CDR3 is TGCGCCAGCAGCCGGACTAGCGGGAGGGAATTTAACGAGCAGTACTTC. It specifies CASSRTSGREFNEQYF.

V gene TRBV28 combines with J gene TRBJ1-3; TRBD1 might be the D (6 bases). Germline V gene data show CDR1 as MDHEN and CDR2 as SYDVKM. Trimming cost V 5 bases and J 3 bases, with 20 bases left between them. The CDR3 is 17 amino acids. CDR3: CASSPRGGGGFGNTIYF. CDR3 coding DNA: TGTGCCAGCAGTCCCCGGGGCGGGGGCGGGTTTGGAAACACCATATATTTT.

V gene TRBV5-3 combines with J gene TRBJ2-5; D gene ambiguous. TRBV5-3 is marked as an open reading frame, function uncertain. The CDR3 runs to 11 residues. Between the trimmed V and J ends, which lost 3 bases and 7 bases, there was a span of 7 bases. The CDR3 DNA reads as TGTGCCAGAAGCTACTGGGGGACCCAGTACTTC. Translated: CARSYWGTQYF.

The V and J genes are TRBV5-1 and TRBJ1-1, with D perhaps matching TRBD1 (5 bases). The CDR3 is 15 amino acids. The V and J ends lost 4 bases and 4 bases respectively, with 17 bases between them. Germline CDR1 is SGHRS and CDR2 is YFSETQ. The CDR3 is CASSNRASQGTEAFF. CDR3 sequence (DNA): TGCGCCAGCAGCAATAGGGCCTCCCAGGGCACTGAAGCTTTCTTT. The full variable domain, its missing parts supplied by reference TRBV5-1 and TRBJ1-1, is KAGVTQTPRYLIKTRGQQVTLSCSPISGHRSVSWYQQTPGQGLQFLFEYFSETQRNKGNFPGRFSGRQFSNSRSEMNVSTLELGDSALYLCASSNRASQGTEAFFGQGTRLTVV.

This clone was observed once. The chain uses TRBV27 and TRBJ2-5, with TRBD1 matching over 7 bases. This CDR3 has 14 amino acids. CDR1 and CDR2 from the germline V gene are MNHEY and SMNVEV (reference sequence). V trimming: 0 bases; J trimming: 4 bases; junction bases outside the gene matches: 2. The CDR3 nucleotides read TGTGCCAGCAGTTTATCAAGACAGGGAGAGACCCAGTACTTC. Amino acids: CASSLSRQGETQYF.

The V call is TRBV5-1, the J call TRBJ2-7; 7 bases map to TRBD1. Per the germline V gene, CDR1 is SGHRS and CDR2 is YFSETQ. Germline trimming cut 3 bases from V and 5 bases from J; bases unmatched to any gene: 5. The CDR3 sequence is 13 residues long. The CDR3 DNA follows: TGCGCCAGCAGCTCTAACAGGGGAGACGAGCAGTACTTC. Translation: CASSSNRGDEQYF.

The gene calls are TRBV5-1 and TRBJ2-7; a weak D match, TRBD2 (5 bases). The CDR3 contains 16 residues. The germline V gene has CDR1 SGHRS and CDR2 YFSETQ. With 0 bases removed from V and 2 bases from J, the gap between germline ends came to 15 bases. The DNA for the CDR3 is TGCGCCAGCAGCTTGGAAGCTTTGAGCGGAGCCTACGAGCAGTACTTC. Residues: CASSLEALSGAYEQYF.

The chain is built from TRBV13 and TRBJ2-1, with D possibly being TRBD2 (5 bases). Trimming removed 4 bases at V and 10 bases at J, with 14 bases between. The CDR3 consists of 13 residues. Germline CDR1 and CDR2: PRHDT and FYEKMQ (reference sequence). The CDR3 region is CASSSVASGEQFF. CDR3 in DNA: TGTGCCAGCAGCTCCGTAGCGTCTGGGGAGCAGTTCTTC.

This chain joins TRBV24-1 and TRBJ2-2; 8 bases map to TRBD2. The CDR3 loop spans 17 amino acids. The V and J ends lost 4 bases and 1 base, in that order; junction bases with no gene match: 7. Germline assignment: CDR1 KGHDR and CDR2 SFDVKD. The CDR3 protein is CATSDNSGNLNTGELFF. For the CDR3, the DNA is TGTGCCACCAGTGACAATAGCGGGAACCTGAACACCGGGGAGCTGTTTTTT.

The chain recombines TRBV14 with TRBJ1-2, with D possibly matching TRBD1 (6 bases). The V and J ends lost 2 bases and 7 bases respectively, with 14 bases between them. CDR1 is SGHDN, CDR2 FVKESK, per germline. This CDR3 has 14 residues. Here the CDR3 reads CASSQSNRVGGYTF. The CDR3 bases are TGTGCCAGCAGCCAAAGTAACAGGGTTGGTGGCTACACCTTC.

V usage is TRBV6-1 and J usage is TRBJ2-7, with TRBD2 matching over 7 bases. Germline trimming cut 1 base from V and 4 bases from J; bases unmatched to any gene: 7. Germline loops: CDR1 MNHNS, CDR2 SASEGT. There are 15 residues in the CDR3. As DNA, the CDR3 is TGTGCCAGCAGTGAAGTGCTAGCGGTTCTTTACGAGCAGTACTTC. Translating gives CASSEVLAVLYEQYF.

The chain employs TRBV5-6 and TRBJ1-6, with unresolved D. Per germline, CDR1 SGHDT and CDR2 YYEEEE. The V end lost 4 bases, the J end lost 8 bases, and 10 bases lay between the germline ends. This CDR3 contains 13 residues. DNA of the CDR3: TGTGCCAGCAGCCTTTACTTGGATTCACCCCTCCACTTT. It is translated as CASSLYLDSPLHF.

The chain recombines TRBV19 with TRBJ1-5; D not certain. This CDR3 is built from 13 residues. Trimming removed 3 bases at V and 0 bases at J, with 3 bases between. Germline CDR1 reads LNHDA; CDR2 reads SQIVND (reference sequence). This CDR3 is CASSMVSNQPQHF. CDR3 sequence (DNA): TGTGCCAGTAGTATGGTTAGCAATCAGCCCCAGCATTTT.

Ten or more counts support this clone. The rearrangement links TRBV3-1 (or the pseudogene TRBV3-2) to TRBJ2-7; D call uncertain. CDR1 is LGHDT and CDR2 is YNNKEL in the germline V gene (reference sequence). Trimming removed 8 bases from V and 2 bases from J, with 13 bases in between. This CDR3 contains 13 residues. The CDR3 loop is CASEEQNTYEQYF. As DNA, the CDR3 is TGTGCCAGCGAGGAACAGAACACCTACGAGCAGTACTTC.

The chain carries TRBV3-1 (or the pseudogene TRBV3-2) and TRBJ2-7; TRBD1 agrees at 12 bases. The germline V gene has CDR1 LGHDT and CDR2 YNNKEL (reference sequence). This CDR3 comprises 15 residues. J lost 7 bases, V lost 4 bases, and 8 bases had no gene match. The CDR3, as DNA: TGTGCCAGCAGCCTACTGGGACAGGGGGCGTCAGAGCAGTACTTC. Its protein is CASSLLGQGASEQYF.

The chain joins TRBV11-3 to TRBJ2-5, with 9 positions matching TRBD1. Germline V gene data show CDR1 as SGHNT and CDR2 as YENEEA. V gave up 5 bases and J gave up 3 bases; unmatched junction bases: 13. The CDR3 has 17 residues. The CDR3 sequence is CASSPGQGRKGEETQYF. CDR3 nucleotide sequence: TGTGCCAGCAGCCCAGGACAGGGGAGGAAGGGCGAAGAGACCCAGTACTTC.